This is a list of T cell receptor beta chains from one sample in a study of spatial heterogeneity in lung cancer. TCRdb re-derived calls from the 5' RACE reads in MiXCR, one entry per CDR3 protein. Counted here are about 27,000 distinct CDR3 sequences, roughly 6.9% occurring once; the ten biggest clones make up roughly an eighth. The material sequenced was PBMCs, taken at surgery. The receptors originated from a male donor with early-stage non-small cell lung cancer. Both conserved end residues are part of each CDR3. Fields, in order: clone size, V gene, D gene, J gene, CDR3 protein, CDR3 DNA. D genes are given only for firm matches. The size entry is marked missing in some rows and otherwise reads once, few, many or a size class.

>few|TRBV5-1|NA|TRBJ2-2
CASSPTSSELFF
TGCGCCAGCAGCCCGACTAGTTCGGAGCTGTTTTTT
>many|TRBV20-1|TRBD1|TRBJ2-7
CSTDPGQGTYEQYF
TGCAGTACGGACCCGGGACAGGGCACCTACGAGCAGTACTTC
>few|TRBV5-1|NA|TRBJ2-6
CASSVSQGPGANVLTF
TGCGCCAGCAGCGTATCACAGGGTCCCGGGGCCAACGTCCTGACTTTC
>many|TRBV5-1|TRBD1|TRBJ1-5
CASSPDREGQPQHF
TGCGCCAGCAGCCCAGACAGGGAGGGACAGCCCCAGCATTTT
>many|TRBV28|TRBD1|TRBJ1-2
CASSAYRGAGGYTF
TGTGCCAGCAGTGCCTACAGGGGTGCAGGTGGCTACACCTTC
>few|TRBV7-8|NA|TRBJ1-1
CASNSVGSEAFF
TGTGCCAGCAACTCGGTCGGCTCTGAAGCTTTCTTT
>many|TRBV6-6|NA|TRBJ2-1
CASSFEVSSYNEQFF
TGTGCCAGCAGTTTTGAGGTTAGCTCCTACAATGAGCAGTTCTTC
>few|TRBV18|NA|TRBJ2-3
CASSRLVGSTDTQYF
TGTGCCAGCTCACGACTAGTGGGCAGCACAGATACGCAGTATTTT
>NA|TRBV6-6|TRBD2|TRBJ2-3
CASSKGLAGARSTDTQYF
TGTGCCAGCAGTAAAGGACTAGCGGGGGCCCGAAGCACAGATACGCAGTATTTT
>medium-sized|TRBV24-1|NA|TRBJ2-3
CATSDFAREGTDTQYF
TGTGCCACCAGTGATTTTGCCAGGGAGGGCACAGATACGCAGTATTTT
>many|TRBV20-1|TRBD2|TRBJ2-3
CSARVPGGLTDTQYF
TGCAGTGCTAGAGTCCCGGGAGGGCTCACAGATACGCAGTATTTT
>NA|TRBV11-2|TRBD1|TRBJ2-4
CASSWTGIAKNIQYF
TGTGCCAGCAGTTGGACAGGCATAGCCAAAAACATTCAGTACTTC
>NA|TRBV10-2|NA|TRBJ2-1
CASSGFSGLNEQFF
TGCGCCAGCAGTGGGTTTAGCGGTCTTAATGAGCAGTTCTTC
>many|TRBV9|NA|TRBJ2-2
CASSVVSGELFF
TGTGCCAGCAGCGTAGTGTCCGGGGAGCTGTTTTTT
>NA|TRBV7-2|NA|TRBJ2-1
CASSLKWDRGIYEQFF
TGTGCCAGCAGCTTAAAATGGGACCGCGGGATCTATGAGCAGTTCTTC
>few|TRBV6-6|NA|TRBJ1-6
CASSFPGANSPLHF
TGTGCCAGCAGTTTCCCGGGGGCTAATTCACCCCTCCACTTT
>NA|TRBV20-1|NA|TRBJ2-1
CSARAGYNEQFF
TGCAGTGCTAGGGCCGGTTACAATGAGCAGTTCTTC
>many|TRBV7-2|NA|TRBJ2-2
CASSPEGLTGELFF
TGTGCCAGCAGCCCAGAGGGGCTAACCGGGGAGCTGTTTTTT
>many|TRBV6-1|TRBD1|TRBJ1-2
CASSASGTGGGYTF
TGTGCCAGCAGTGCCTCTGGGACAGGGGGAGGCTACACCTTC
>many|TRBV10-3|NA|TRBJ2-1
CAISDRLGEQFF
TGTGCCATCAGTGATAGACTAGGTGAGCAGTTCTTC
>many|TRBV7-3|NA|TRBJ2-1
CASSLHLDGGEQFF
TGTGCCAGCAGCTTACACCTAGACGGGGGTGAGCAGTTCTTC
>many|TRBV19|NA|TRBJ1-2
CASSIGDAGRSYTF
TGTGCCAGTAGTATTGGGGACGCGGGGAGAAGCTACACCTTC
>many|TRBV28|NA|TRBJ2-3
CASRGTGTSEDTQYF
TGTGCCAGCAGGGGGACAGGAACTAGCGAAGATACGCAGTATTTT
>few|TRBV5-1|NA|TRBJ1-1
CASSSSNTEAFF
TGCGCCAGCAGCTCCAGCAACACTGAAGCTTTCTTT
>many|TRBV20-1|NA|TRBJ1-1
CSARIFKRGEGPEAFF
TGCAGTGCTAGAATATTTAAACGGGGTGAGGGTCCTGAAGCTTTCTTT
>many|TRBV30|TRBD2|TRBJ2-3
CAWSVAVGSGRRDTQYF
TGTGCCTGGAGTGTAGCCGTGGGTAGCGGGAGGAGAGATACGCAGTATTTT
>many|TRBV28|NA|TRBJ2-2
CASKDTGELFF
TGTGCCAGCAAAGACACCGGGGAGCTGTTTTTT
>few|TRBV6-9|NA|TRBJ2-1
CASSPRGGSSYNEQFF
TGTGCCAGCTCCCCTAGAGGGGGGTCTTCCTACAATGAGCAGTTCTTC
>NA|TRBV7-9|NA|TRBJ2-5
CASSDPDIQETQYF
TGTGCCAGCAGTGATCCCGACATCCAAGAGACCCAGTACTTC
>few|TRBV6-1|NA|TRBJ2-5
CASNLSGGEETQYF
TGTGCCAGCAACCTATCAGGGGGGGAAGAGACCCAGTACTTC
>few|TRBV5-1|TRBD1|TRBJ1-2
CASSFPQGIHYGYTF
TGCGCCAGCAGCTTCCCACAGGGGATTCACTATGGCTACACCTTC
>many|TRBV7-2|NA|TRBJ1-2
CASSPGAKEDGYTF
TGTGCCAGCAGCCCGGGGGCCAAGGAGGATGGCTACACCTTC
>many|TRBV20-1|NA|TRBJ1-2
CSARHNLGDGYTF
TGCAGTGCTAGACACAACTTGGGGGATGGCTACACCTTC
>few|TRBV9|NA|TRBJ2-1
CASSVGGNSYNEQFF
TGTGCCAGCAGCGTGGGCGGAAACTCCTACAATGAGCAGTTCTTC
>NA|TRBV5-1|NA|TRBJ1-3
CASSSGGSVSGNTIYF
TGCGCCAGCAGCTCAGGTGGGAGTGTCTCTGGAAACACCATATATTTT
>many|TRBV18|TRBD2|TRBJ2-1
CASSLLSGSLYNEQFF
TGTGCCAGCTCACTCCTGAGCGGGAGTTTATACAATGAGCAGTTCTTC
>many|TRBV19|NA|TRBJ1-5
CASSIGNVPYSNQPQHF
TGTGCCAGTAGTATAGGAAACGTACCATATAGCAATCAGCCCCAGCATTTT
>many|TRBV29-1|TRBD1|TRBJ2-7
CSVRDRPAYEQYF
TGCAGCGTTCGGGACAGGCCAGCCTACGAGCAGTACTTC
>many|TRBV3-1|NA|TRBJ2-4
CASSQDQGRNIQYF
TGTGCCAGCAGCCAAGATCAGGGCAGAAACATTCAGTACTTC
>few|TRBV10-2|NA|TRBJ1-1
CASSEGSTEAFF
TGCGCCAGCAGTGAGGGGAGCACTGAAGCTTTCTTT
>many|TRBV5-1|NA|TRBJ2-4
CASKGEGAKNIQYF
TGCGCCAGCAAGGGGGAAGGGGCCAAAAACATTCAGTACTTC
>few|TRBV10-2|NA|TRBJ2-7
CASSETSEQYF
TGCGCCAGCAGTGAAACGTCCGAGCAGTACTTC
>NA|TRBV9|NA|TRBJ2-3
CASSVAVNTDTQYF
TGTGCCAGCAGCGTAGCCGTCAACACAGATACGCAGTATTTT
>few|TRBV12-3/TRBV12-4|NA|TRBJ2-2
CAIPRHRDNTGELFF
TGTGCCATACCCCGGCACAGGGATAACACCGGGGAGCTGTTTTTT
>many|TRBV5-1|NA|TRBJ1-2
CASSSDRTYYGYTF
TGCGCCAGCAGCTCTGACAGGACGTACTATGGCTACACCTTC
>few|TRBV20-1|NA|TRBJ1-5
CSAMGGQLGNQPQHF
TGCAGTGCAATGGGGGGCCAACTGGGCAATCAGCCCCAGCATTTT
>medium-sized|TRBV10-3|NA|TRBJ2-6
CAISESGGAGSGANVLTF
TGTGCCATCAGTGAGTCTGGAGGGGCCGGCTCTGGGGCCAACGTCCTGACTTTC
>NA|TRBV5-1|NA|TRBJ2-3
CASSLIGQRTDTQYF
TGCGCCAGCAGCTTGATTGGTCAGAGAACAGATACGCAGTATTTT
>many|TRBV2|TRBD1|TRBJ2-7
CAIPGQGNYEQYF
TGTGCCATTCCGGGACAGGGAAACTACGAGCAGTACTTC
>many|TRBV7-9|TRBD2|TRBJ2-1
CASSHSTGGPNEQFF
TGTGCCAGCAGCCACTCAACGGGAGGGCCTAATGAGCAGTTCTTC
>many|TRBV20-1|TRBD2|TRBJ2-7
CSAPRRGAYEQYF
TGCAGTGCCCCTAGACGGGGGGCCTACGAGCAGTACTTC
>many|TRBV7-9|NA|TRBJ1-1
CASSSPLKSANTEAFF
TGTGCCAGCAGCTCGCCGCTAAAATCAGCGAACACTGAAGCTTTCTTT
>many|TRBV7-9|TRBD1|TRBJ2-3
CASSQPGGDTDTQYF
TGTGCCAGCAGCCAGCCAGGGGGCGACACAGATACGCAGTATTTT
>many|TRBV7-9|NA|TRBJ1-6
CASSLAGDNSPLHF
TGTGCCAGCAGCTTAGCAGGGGATAATTCACCCCTCCACTTT
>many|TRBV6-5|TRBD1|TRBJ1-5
CASSYGWAGGSNQPQHF
TGTGCCAGCAGTTACGGCTGGGCAGGGGGTAGCAATCAGCCCCAGCATTTT